A selection of T cell receptor beta chains follows, all from one sample in a study of cytomegalovirus exposure and HLA in healthy donors. Only in-frame clones appear in the TCRdb table, and some are missing; sequencing was by immunoSEQ multiplex PCR. The table lists some 110,000 clones, approximately 70% of them singletons. The sample was PBMCs. These receptors were collected from a man younger than 40 in good health and CMV-seropositive. The CDR3 runs from the conserved cysteine through the conserved F or W. Each record gives: V gene, clone size, J gene, D gene, CDR3 DNA, CDR3 protein. The D gene is left open where the match is weak. Expanded clones are given a class, and other clones once, few, many or no size at all.

V gene: TRBV6-5
clone size: .
J gene: TRBJ1-1
D gene: TRBD1
CDR3 DNA: TGTGCCAGCACTCGATTCTCAGGGGGCACTGAAGCTTTCTTT
CDR3 protein: CASTRFSGGTEAFF

V gene: TRBV30
clone size: .
J gene: TRBJ2-3
D gene: .
CDR3 DNA: TGTGCCTGGAGTACATCAGCGGATACGCAGTATTTT
CDR3 protein: CAWSTSADTQYF

V gene: TRBV6-5
clone size: .
J gene: TRBJ2-3
D gene: TRBD2
CDR3 DNA: TGTGCCAGCAGAAGAGGACTAGCGGGGACAGATACGCAGTATTTT
CDR3 protein: CASRRGLAGTDTQYF

V gene: TRBV27
clone size: .
J gene: TRBJ1-1
D gene: .
CDR3 DNA: TGTGCCAGCAGAAGGGGGACACTGAACACTGAAGCTTTCTTT
CDR3 protein: CASRRGTLNTEAFF

V gene: TRBV5-1
clone size: .
J gene: TRBJ2-1
D gene: TRBD2
CDR3 DNA: TGCGCCAGCAGCTTGGCCCTAGCGGGCGGAGCCTACAATGAGCAGTTCTTC
CDR3 protein: CASSLALAGGAYNEQFF

V gene: TRBV7-7
clone size: .
J gene: TRBJ2-2
D gene: TRBD2
CDR3 DNA: TGTGCTAGCAGCCTTGGTCACGCGGGAGGGAGGAACACCGGGGAGCTGTTTTTT
CDR3 protein: CASSLGHAGGRNTGELFF

V gene: TRBV4-2
clone size: .
J gene: TRBJ2-3
D gene: TRBD1
CDR3 DNA: TGTGCCAGCAGCCTCGGGGACACAGGGGGTAGCACAGATACGCAGTATTTT
CDR3 protein: CASSLGDTGGSTDTQYF

V gene: TRBV28
clone size: .
J gene: TRBJ2-5
D gene: .
CDR3 DNA: TGTGCCAGCAGTTCCCAGTCAGTGGGGGGCCAGTACTTC
CDR3 protein: CASSSQSVGGQYF

V gene: TRBV15
clone size: .
J gene: TRBJ2-3
D gene: TRBD2
CDR3 DNA: TGTGCCACCAGCAGAGGACTAGCGGATTCCGGGCGGGAAGATTATACGCAGTATTTT
CDR3 protein: CATSRGLADSGREDYTQYF

V gene: TRBV4-2
clone size: .
J gene: TRBJ1-1
D gene: TRBD1
CDR3 DNA: TGTGCCAGCAGCGAATCGACAGGGTACACTGAAGCTTTCTTT
CDR3 protein: CASSESTGYTEAFF

V gene: TRBV5-1
clone size: .
J gene: TRBJ1-1
D gene: TRBD1
CDR3 DNA: TGCGCCAGCAGCTTGAGAAGGGGGCAGGACACTGAAGCTTTCTTT
CDR3 protein: CASSLRRGQDTEAFF

V gene: TRBV11-3
clone size: .
J gene: TRBJ2-5
D gene: TRBD2
CDR3 DNA: TGTGCCAGCAGCAGCCTTGGCCCAGCGGGGCAAGAGACCCAGTACTTC
CDR3 protein: CASSSLGPAGQETQYF

V gene: TRBV19
clone size: .
J gene: TRBJ2-3
D gene: TRBD1
CDR3 DNA: TGTGCCAGTACCTCGGGACAGGGGGCGAGTACAGATACGCAGTATTTT
CDR3 protein: CASTSGQGASTDTQYF

V gene: TRBV25-1
clone size: .
J gene: TRBJ2-7
D gene: TRBD2
CDR3 DNA: TGTGCCAGCAGCACACAGGGGACTAGCGGCGAGCAGTACTTC
CDR3 protein: CASSTQGTSGEQYF

V gene: TRBV6-5
clone size: .
J gene: TRBJ1-1
D gene: .
CDR3 DNA: TGTGCCAGCAGGATGACAGTTATGAACACTGAAGCTTTCTTT
CDR3 protein: CASRMTVMNTEAFF

V gene: TRBV7-9
clone size: .
J gene: TRBJ2-3
D gene: TRBD2
CDR3 DNA: TGTGCCAGCAGCTTCCCAGCGGGAAGCACAGATACGCAGTATTTT
CDR3 protein: CASSFPAGSTDTQYF

V gene: TRBV29-1
clone size: once
J gene: TRBJ2-7
D gene: .
CDR3 DNA: TGCAGCGTGGAAGCGACAAATTACTACGAGCAGTACTTC
CDR3 protein: CSVEATNYYEQYF

V gene: TRBV27
clone size: .
J gene: TRBJ1-5
D gene: .
CDR3 DNA: TGTGCCAGCAGTTTTGGGGCAGACGACAATCAGCCCCAGCATTTT
CDR3 protein: CASSFGADDNQPQHF

V gene: TRBV30
clone size: .
J gene: TRBJ2-3
D gene: TRBD2
CDR3 DNA: TGTGCCTGGAGCTTTAGGGTGGTAGCGGGGGGGCCTTCCACAGATACGCAGTATTTT
CDR3 protein: CAWSFRVVAGGPSTDTQYF

V gene: TRBV12-5
clone size: .
J gene: TRBJ1-5
D gene: TRBD1
CDR3 DNA: TGTGCTAGTGGTTTGGTATCGACAGGGTCGGATCAGCCCCAGCATTTT
CDR3 protein: CASGLVSTGSDQPQHF

V gene: TRBV11-2
clone size: .
J gene: TRBJ1-1
D gene: TRBD1
CDR3 DNA: TGTGCCAGCAGCGCAGACAGGGGTGAAGCTTTCTTT
CDR3 protein: CASSADRGEAFF

V gene: TRBV27
clone size: .
J gene: TRBJ2-7
D gene: TRBD2
CDR3 DNA: TGTGCCAGCAGTCCTCTTAGCGGGGGCAACGAGCAGTACTTC
CDR3 protein: CASSPLSGGNEQYF

V gene: TRBV5-1
clone size: once
J gene: TRBJ2-5
D gene: TRBD2
CDR3 DNA: TGCGCCAGCAGCTTGGTGTCGCGGGGGGACCAAGAGACCCAGTACTTC
CDR3 protein: CASSLVSRGDQETQYF

V gene: TRBV5-1
clone size: .
J gene: TRBJ2-5
D gene: TRBD2
CDR3 DNA: TGCGCCAGCAGCTTGGAATCTAGCGGGAGGAGGGAGACCCAGTACTTC
CDR3 protein: CASSLESSGRRETQYF

V gene: TRBV9
clone size: .
J gene: TRBJ1-5
D gene: .
CDR3 DNA: TGTGCCAGCAGCGTAGAGCCGGGTCAGCCCCAGCATTTT
CDR3 protein: CASSVEPGQPQHF

V gene: TRBV27
clone size: .
J gene: TRBJ2-1
D gene: TRBD1
CDR3 DNA: TGTGCCAGCAGTTTATCGCCGACAGGGTCGAATGAGCAGTTCTTC
CDR3 protein: CASSLSPTGSNEQFF

V gene: TRBV10-2
clone size: .
J gene: TRBJ2-3
D gene: TRBD2
CDR3 DNA: TGCACAAGCGGGGAGAGCACAGATACGCAGTATTTT
CDR3 protein: CTSGESTDTQYF

V gene: TRBV7-3
clone size: .
J gene: TRBJ2-5
D gene: TRBD2
CDR3 DNA: TGTGCCAGCAGCCGTAGCGGGATAGAGACCCAGTACTTC
CDR3 protein: CASSRSGIETQYF

V gene: TRBV30
clone size: .
J gene: TRBJ2-3
D gene: .
CDR3 DNA: TGTGCCTGGAGTGTACGGGAATTGGATACGCAGTATTTT
CDR3 protein: CAWSVRELDTQYF

V gene: TRBV6-1
clone size: .
J gene: TRBJ1-1
D gene: .
CDR3 DNA: TGTGCCAGCAGTGACGAGGGGGGGATCACTGAAGCTTTCTTT
CDR3 protein: CASSDEGGITEAFF

V gene: TRBV5-1
clone size: few
J gene: TRBJ2-7
D gene: .
CDR3 DNA: TGCGCCAGCAGCTCACTCGGGGAATCCTACGAGCAGTACTTC
CDR3 protein: CASSSLGESYEQYF

V gene: TRBV27
clone size: .
J gene: TRBJ2-2
D gene: TRBD1
CDR3 DNA: TGTGCCAGCCGAAGGACAGGGACCAACACCGGGGAGCTGTTTTTT
CDR3 protein: CASRRTGTNTGELFF

V gene: TRBV29-1
clone size: once
J gene: TRBJ1-5
D gene: .
CDR3 DNA: TGCAGCGTTGATTTCCAAAACGGTCAGCCCCAGCATTTT
CDR3 protein: CSVDFQNGQPQHF

V gene: TRBV27
clone size: few
J gene: TRBJ2-4
D gene: .
CDR3 DNA: TGTGCCAGCAGTTTATCGGCCCAGGGGGGCGATTCGAACATTCAGTACTTC
CDR3 protein: CASSLSAQGGDSNIQYF

V gene: TRBV7-2
clone size: .
J gene: TRBJ2-1
D gene: .
CDR3 DNA: TGTGCCAGCAGCTTGACATTAGACTACCTGGGTGAGCAGTTCTTC
CDR3 protein: CASSLTLDYLGEQFF

V gene: TRBV10-3
clone size: .
J gene: TRBJ1-2
D gene: TRBD1
CDR3 DNA: TGTGCCATCAGGACTTCCGGGACAGGGGGCTATGGCTACACCTTC
CDR3 protein: CAIRTSGTGGYGYTF

V gene: TRBV19
clone size: .
J gene: TRBJ1-3
D gene: .
CDR3 DNA: TGTGCCAGTAGTGTGGGGCATCCTGGAAACACCATATATTTT
CDR3 protein: CASSVGHPGNTIYF

V gene: TRBV5-1
clone size: .
J gene: TRBJ1-1
D gene: .
CDR3 DNA: TGCGCCAGCAGCGATACGCCTCGGGGAGACGCTTTCTTT
CDR3 protein: CASSDTPRGDAFF

V gene: TRBV19
clone size: .
J gene: TRBJ2-5
D gene: .
CDR3 DNA: TGTGCCAGTAGTTGGTTCGGGGGAAAGGAGACCCAGTACTTC
CDR3 protein: CASSWFGGKETQYF

V gene: TRBV29-1
clone size: .
J gene: TRBJ1-4
D gene: .
CDR3 DNA: TGCAGCGTTCGAATAGGGGGTAATGAAAAACTGTTTTTT
CDR3 protein: CSVRIGGNEKLFF

V gene: TRBV6-6
clone size: .
J gene: TRBJ1-1
D gene: .
CDR3 DNA: TGTGCCACCCCAGCAGGCACTGAAGCTTTCTTT
CDR3 protein: CATPAGTEAFF

V gene: TRBV30
clone size: .
J gene: TRBJ1-2
D gene: .
CDR3 DNA: TGTGCCTGGAGTGTACCAGGGGCAGGAGGCTATGGCTACACCTTC
CDR3 protein: CAWSVPGAGGYGYTF

V gene: TRBV6-1
clone size: .
J gene: TRBJ1-4
D gene: .
CDR3 DNA: TGTGCCAGCAGTGAAGTGCAGGGTGTAGCTGAAAAACTGTTTTTT
CDR3 protein: CASSEVQGVAEKLFF

V gene: TRBV28
clone size: .
J gene: TRBJ2-4
D gene: .
CDR3 DNA: TGTGCCAGCAGTTTATCCCGGTACATTCAGTACTTC
CDR3 protein: CASSLSRYIQYF

V gene: TRBV4-3
clone size: .
J gene: TRBJ2-5
D gene: .
CDR3 DNA: TGCGCCAGCAGCCCCCCGGGAGAAGAGACCCAGTACTTC
CDR3 protein: CASSPPGEETQYF

V gene: TRBV11-2
clone size: .
J gene: TRBJ2-7
D gene: TRBD1
CDR3 DNA: TGTGCCAGCAGCTTAGATTCGACAGGGGTAACCTACGAGCAGTACTTC
CDR3 protein: CASSLDSTGVTYEQYF

V gene: TRBV13
clone size: .
J gene: TRBJ2-5
D gene: .
CDR3 DNA: TGTGCCAGCAGCTTAGACCAAGAGGCCCAGTACTTC
CDR3 protein: CASSLDQEAQYF

V gene: TRBV7-9
clone size: .
J gene: TRBJ1-1
D gene: .
CDR3 DNA: TGTGCCAGCAGCTCGACGGACAGTTGGAACACTGAAGCTTTCTTT
CDR3 protein: CASSSTDSWNTEAFF

V gene: TRBV27
clone size: .
J gene: TRBJ2-1
D gene: TRBD2
CDR3 DNA: TGTGCCAGCAGCCTGACGACTAGCGGGGGGCGATCCTACAATGAGCAGTTCTTC
CDR3 protein: CASSLTTSGGRSYNEQFF

V gene: TRBV27
clone size: .
J gene: TRBJ2-5
D gene: TRBD2
CDR3 DNA: TGTGCCAGCGGGACTAGCGCTGGTCATGAGACCCAGTACTTC
CDR3 protein: CASGTSAGHETQYF

V gene: TRBV5-6
clone size: few
J gene: TRBJ1-4
D gene: .
CDR3 DNA: TGTGCCAGCAGCTTGGCCGGGGTCGGTGAAAAACTGTTTTTT
CDR3 protein: CASSLAGVGEKLFF

V gene: TRBV30
clone size: .
J gene: TRBJ2-2
D gene: .
CDR3 DNA: TGTGCCTGGATGCGGGAGAACACCGGGGAGCTGTTTTTT
CDR3 protein: CAWMRENTGELFF

V gene: TRBV28
clone size: few
J gene: TRBJ1-1
D gene: .
CDR3 DNA: TGTGCCAGCTACCCGGGGTTGACTAAAGTAGCTTTCTTT
CDR3 protein: CASYPGLTKVAFF

V gene: TRBV7-9
clone size: .
J gene: TRBJ2-3
D gene: TRBD1
CDR3 DNA: TGTTCCAGCAGCTTACGTAGTTGGGACAGGCCAGACACAGATACGCAGTATTTT
CDR3 protein: CSSSLRSWDRPDTDTQYF